The text below deals with one T cell receptor (beta chain). The same CDR3 can be traced to other DNA sequences in this sample. CD45RO-negative, CCR7-selected cells formed the naive CD8 fraction, which excluded terminally differentiated effector memory CD45RA+ cells. This sample was included in a study of shared clonotypes between healthy human individuals. The data were produced by immunoSEQ multiplex PCR, yet TCRdb's version contains in-frame clones alone and is incomplete. The repertoire holds 2 million or so clones, with approximately 95% as singletons. The germline CDR1 and CDR2 sequences are LNHDA and SQIVND (reference sequence). Trimming took 3 bases from V and 2 from J, leaving 8 bases between them. This CDR3 has 13 residues.

Sequenced sample: naive CD8+ T cells sorted from blood. This clonotype originated in a man younger than 35 in good health. The rearrangement links TRBV19 to TRBJ2-7; D may correspond to TRBD1 or TRBD2 (5 bases each). CDR3 DNA sequence: TGTGCCAGTAGTATTGGGACCCCCTACGAGCAGTACTTC. Its protein is CASSIGTPYEQYF.